The following is a T cell receptor beta chain sequence with its context. Its cognate antigen is unknown. Diagnoses rested on clinical symptoms, serum thyroxine and TRAb, thyroid ultrasound and orbital computed tomography. This CDR3 is 15 amino acids long. The germline CDR1 and CDR2 sequences are SGDLS and YYNGEE. V was trimmed by 3 bases and J by 1 base, leaving 13 bases between them. This entry is derived from a study of T cells in Graves' hyperthyroidism and ophthalmopathy. The study, taken as a whole, reports: The majority of expanded thyroid clonotypes above 0.001 also appeared in blood.

What was amplified from RNA transcripts were TCR beta CDR3 regions. In the first-round RT-PCR of the TCR CDR3, the HTBI primer set was used. TCRdb fed the multiplex PCR reads into MiXCR, producing one record per CDR3 protein. Of around 370,000 distinct CDR3 sequences in the sample, approximately 17% were seen once. Sequencing was performed on blood. The rearrangement joins TRBV9 to TRBJ2-5; possible D gene TRBD2, 7 bases. This sequence originates from a young man with Graves' ophthalmopathy. The CDR3 nucleotides read TGTGCCAGCAGCGCTGGAGGGGGGGCCCAAGAGACCCAGTACTTC. Translation: CASSAGGGAQETQYF.